This TCR beta chain comes out of a study of graft-versus-host responses after intestinal transplantation. Across the whole study: Transplants were multivisceral, liver-intestinal, or isolated intestinal. Recipients uniformly received anti-thymocyte globulin induction, followed by tacrolimus and steroids for about 3 years.

Study conclusions and caveats: Graft-donor T cell macrochimerism coincided with high graft-versus-host to host-versus-graft clonal ratios in allografts. GvH clones surfaced in recipient marrow, some emerging earlier in ileum or blood.

This table comes from immunoSEQ multiplex PCR, and its TCRdb copy is limited to in-frame clones, with some not included. This sample yields 65,000 to 90,000 clones, of which approximately 90% are seen a single time; 7% to 8.5% belongs to the top ten. This CDR3 comprises 16 residues. Germline lookup yields CDR1 MGHRA and CDR2 YSYEKL. The V gene end was trimmed by 0 bases and the J gene end by 4 bases; junction bases not matched to a gene: 6. This clone was detected only a few times. Its antigen remains unknown. This TCR was sampled from a human donor who was the organ donor for an intestinal transplant. This material consisted of unstimulated CD8+ T cells sorted from spleen or lymph node cells, taken before transplant. The chain links TRBV4-1 to TRBJ2-7; TRBD2 agrees at 10 bases. CDR3 in amino acids: CASSQEPSGGPYEQYF. CDR3 nucleotides: TGCGCCAGCAGCCAAGAACCTAGCGGGGGACCATACGAGCAGTACTTC.